This TCR beta chain was recorded in a study of beta chain features in type 1 diabetes (dated by TCRdb to between 2018 and 2020). Regarding the complete study: No differences in mean age, gender distribution, total cell number or subset yield were found between patients and healthy donors. A total of roughly 100 million sorted cells were examined across all samples, and the number of cells per subset was strongly correlated with RNA yield. The study compared TCRB repertoires of sorted circulating CD4+ T cell subsets between recently diagnosed type 1 diabetes patients and matched healthy donors. Naive and central memory subsets were obtained from all 30 or so donors, but regulatory and stem cell-like memory subsets were isolated from only 8 patients and about eight healthy donors.

V is pared back by 3 bases and J by 0 bases, with 7 bases lying between the germline termini. From its cysteine to its phenylalanine, the CDR3 spans 14 amino acids. Only CDR3 DNA is held: 42 bases, read in frame from base 1. CDR1 is given as SGHRS and CDR2 as YFSETQ, both from the germline V gene. Overall study results and their limits: Type 1 diabetes patients showed a moderate but significant shortening of TCRB CDR3 length in all four CD4+ subsets. Shorter templates might have been favored by PCR, but patient and control samples were amplified and corrected together, so both groups would have been affected equally by any skew. At VDJ recombination sites, patients with type 1 diabetes made fewer insertions and deleted more nucleotides, a pattern implying thymic rearrangement abnormalities. Because cDNA was sequenced instead of genomic DNA, highly expressing activated cells could be over-represented, though the groups showed no difference in activation or CD3 levels. The naive, central memory and regulatory TCRB repertoires appeared to resemble one another more closely among patients than among healthy donors. HLA sub-analyses involved small numbers of individuals, so any influence of HLA type on TCRB rearrangement remained unresolved.

Each donor gave one peripheral blood draw, averaging roughly 100 mL, which was collected into heparinised tubes. A BD FACSAria II was used to sort naive, central memory, regulatory and stem cell-like memory CD4+ T cells with a panel that included CD45RO, CCR7, CD25, CD127, CD95 and CD27. A purity above 98% was achieved for all sorted populations. PBMCs were isolated immediately by Lymphoprep density gradient centrifugation and stained directly without culture. Samples were stained and sorted in pairs, with one healthy donor and one patient per experiment, so that batch effects were minimized. Remarks on this clone: Its specific antigen is unknown. One base away there is no much larger clone; base qualities are not given.

The entire isolated RNA was reverse transcribed using the High Capacity cDNA Reverse Transcription Kit, and thus expressed TCRB transcripts were sequenced. Deep immunoSEQ sequencing was applied to naive, central memory and regulatory T cell samples, giving an average of roughly 3.5 million total reads per sample. Sorted cells were lysed in RLT buffer, and RNA was extracted using DNase-treated RNeasy Micro or Mini kits according to cell number. To prevent cross-contamination, every cell subset was processed on its own, while patient and healthy donor samples were processed together. Using the immunoSEQ multiplex PCR, TCRB sequences were amplified from cDNA into 87-bp fragments spanning the CDR3 region. Amplicons were sequenced on the Illumina HiSeq platform. Per the authors' processing: Synthetic template baselines were used to correct PCR bias computationally, reads within Hamming distance 2 were collapsed together, and singletons that could not be merged were discarded. By aligning reads against IMGT, V, D and J genes, CDR3 length, and insertions or deletions at six rearrangement sites were assigned. Within each subset, clonotype counts were normalized to sorted cell number, and only after that were true diversity and Gini coefficients computed with the tcR R package. The overlap coefficient, calculated on TCRB nucleotide sequences, was used to quantify repertoire sharing. TCRdb carries this immuneACCESS record with in-frame sequences only. Its versions omit some clonotypes, under half of them owing to an unresolved V gene in the studies checked, with the rest unexplained. D and trimming come from the DNA, and the V and J calls and clone size come from that table. The sample table holds more than 300,000 clones, of which over 9% were seen once. In total, the top ten clones hold about 0.64% of the sample.

The sequence is built from TRBV5-1 and TRBJ2-1; TRBD1 is possibly the D segment (6 matching bases). The source is a man aged 25-45 years with type 1 diabetes. The source material was central memory CD4+ T cells from blood. The CDR3 region reads CASSSTGSYNEQFF. The bases are TGCGCCAGCAGCTCGACAGGCTCCTACAATGAGCAGTTCTTC.